The 26 T cell receptor beta chains below come from one sample, sequenced in a study of blood T cell repertoires in COVID-19. The method was immunoSEQ multiplex PCR; TCRdb's version includes in-frame clones alone and lacks a portion of them. The sample lists roughly 77,000 clones, 79% occurring once. Sequenced: peripheral blood. The receptors originated from a man in his 60s with active or convalescent COVID-19.

V is TRBV19 and J is TRBJ2-3; D may be TRBD1 (5 bases). The CDR3 totals 14 residues. The germline gives CDR1 LNHDA, CDR2 SQIVND (reference sequence). Between the trimmed V and J ends, which lost 6 bases and 5 bases, there was a span of 15 bases. The chain's CDR3 is CASRAHEGVDTQYF. DNA of the CDR3: TGTGCCAGTAGAGCTCACGAAGGGGTAGATACGCAGTATTTT.

The V gene is TRBV29-1, the J gene TRBJ2-5; D uncertain. V was pared by 5 bases and J by 5 bases, with 9 bases between. CDR1 SQVTM and CDR2 ANQGSEA come from the germline V gene. This CDR3 region has 11 residues. The CDR3 loop is CSVFIPETQYF. CDR3 nucleotide sequence: TGCAGCGTTTTTATCCCTGAGACCCAGTACTTC.

Regarding this clone: Its ends do not fully match the called genes, so a read error is possible. The chain links TRBV5-1 to TRBJ2-2, with TRBD1 as a possible D gene (6 bases). The CDR3 length is 13 residues. Per germline, CDR1 SGHRS and CDR2 YFSETQ. CDR3 amino acids: CASRLDSTGELFF. CDR3 coding DNA: TGCGCCAGCAGGTTGGACAGCACCGGGGAGCTGTTTTTT.

This clone was detected ten times or more. The chain carries TRBV30 and TRBJ1-5; 11 positions match TRBD1. V gave up 1 base and J gave up 9 bases; unmatched junction bases: 5. Looked up from germline, CDR1 is GTSNPN and CDR2 is SVGIG (reference sequence). The CDR3 extends over 14 amino acids. The CDR3 region is CAWSAGTGGWPQHF. The CDR3 DNA is TGTGCCTGGAGTGCGGGGACAGGGGGTTGGCCCCAGCATTTT.

This clone is classed as medium-sized (0.01 to 0.1%). The chain links TRBV30 to TRBJ2-1; D might be TRBD2 (6 bases). Germline lookup yields CDR1 GTSNPN and CDR2 SVGIG (reference sequence). The CDR3 extends over 16 amino acids. With 4 bases removed from V and 2 bases from J, the gap between germline ends came to 18 bases. CDR3 DNA: TGTGCCTGGAACCAGGGACTCAGTGGGACCTACAATGAGCAGTTCTTC. Residues: CAWNQGLSGTYNEQFF. Filled out from reference TRBV30 and TRBJ2-1, the complete variable domain reads SQTIHQWPATLVQPVGSPLSLECTVEGTSNPNLYWYRQAAGRGLQLLFYSVGIGQISSEVPQNLSASRPQDRQFILSSKKLLLSDSGFYLCAWNQGLSGTYNEQFFGPGTRLTVL.

This clone came up once. This chain links TRBV12-3 or TRBV12-4 with TRBJ1-2; 8 nucleotides align to TRBD1. Trimming took 4 bases from V and 6 from J; bases not matched to a gene: 4. The CDR3 sequence is 13 residues long. In DNA, the CDR3 is TGTGCCAGCAGTTCGGACAGGGAGGATGGCTACACCTTC. Protein product: CASSSDREDGYTF.

The gene calls are TRBV25-1 and TRBJ1-1; no reliable D call. This CDR3 contains 11 residues. Between the trimmed V and J ends, which lost 4 bases and 8 bases, there was a span of 8 bases. Germline V gives CDR1 MGHDK, CDR2 SYGVNS. CDR3 DNA: TGTGCCAGCAGTGTAAGTACAGAAGCTTTCTTT. Residues: CASSVSTEAFF.

The V gene is TRBV5-4, the J gene TRBJ2-3, with TRBD2 matching 8 bases. Germline CDR1 is SGHNT and CDR2 is YYREEE (reference sequence). The ends lost 1 base at V and 9 bases at J; junction bases unmatched: 7. The CDR3 spans 14 residues. This CDR3 reads CASSLSVAGGTQYF. The CDR3 DNA sequence: TGTGCCAGCAGCTTGTCAGTTGCGGGAGGAACGCAGTATTTT.

V gene TRBV5-1 combines with J gene TRBJ1-5; D remains ambiguous. The CDR3 consists of 15 residues. The germline V and J ends were trimmed by 0 bases and 5 bases, with 12 bases remaining between them. CDR1 SGHRS and CDR2 YFSETQ come from the germline V gene. In DNA form, the CDR3 reads TGCGCCAGCAGCTTGGTAGGTCAGCGGGATCAGCCCCAGCATTTT. Its translation is CASSLVGQRDQPQHF.

CDR3 sequence reads: CARSLKYGGTDTQYF. DNA for the CDR3: TGTGCCAGAAGCTTGAAGTACGGGGGCACAGATACGCAGTATTTT. The chain links TRBV5-3 to TRBJ2-3, with D possibly matching TRBD2 (5 bases). TRBV5-3 is an open reading frame, and its role is uncertain. This CDR3 region has 15 residues. The V and J ends lost 1 base and 1 base respectively, with 10 bases between them.

The chain employs TRBV7-9 and TRBJ2-3; 8 bases are shared with TRBD1. The CDR3 runs 15 residues. Germline CDR1 reads SEHNR; CDR2 reads FQNEAQ (reference sequence). Losses at the gene ends were 4 bases for V and 5 bases for J; bases not matched to a gene: 8. Here the CDR3 reads CASSSDRGYLDTQYF. In nucleotides, the CDR3 is TGTGCCAGCAGCTCAGACAGGGGTTATCTAGATACGCAGTATTTT.

The chain couples TRBV4-3 to TRBJ2-1, with D perhaps matching TRBD2 (5 bases). V was cut by 1 base and J by 9 bases, with 10 bases left in between. The CDR3 covers 13 residues. Germline V gene data show CDR1 as LGHNA and CDR2 as YSLEER. The CDR3 region has the DNA TGCGCCAGCAGCCAAGTTGATCGGGGTGAGCAGTTCTTC. Translating gives CASSQVDRGEQFF.

This chain joins TRBV4-2 and TRBJ2-3, with TRBD2 matching 8 bases. There are 19 residues in the CDR3. The V and J ends lost 4 bases and 5 bases, in that order; junction bases with no gene match: 20. Germline V gene lookup returns CDR1 LGHNA and CDR2 YNFKEQ. The CDR3 spells CASSRQGLSGGASGDTQYF. Written as DNA, the CDR3 is TGTGCCAGCAGCCGCCAGGGGTTATCGGGGGGGGCATCTGGAGATACGCAGTATTTT.

The rearrangement uses TRBV19 and TRBJ2-7; 7 bases agree with TRBD1. The CDR3 sequence is 15 residues long. Per germline, CDR1 LNHDA and CDR2 SQIVND (reference sequence). J gave up 1 base and V 4 bases, and 7 bases lay outside the gene matches. CDR3 sequence: CASSRDSSVSYEQYF. As DNA, the CDR3 is TGTGCCAGTAGTAGGGACAGTTCAGTGTCCTACGAGCAGTACTTC.

The chain couples TRBV19 to TRBJ2-1; 7 nucleotides align to TRBD1. Germline-derived CDR1 and CDR2 are LNHDA and SQIVND (reference sequence). The CDR3 has 13 amino acids. V dropped 4 bases and J dropped 7; count of bases not matched to a gene: 4. CDR3 nucleotides: TGTGCCAGTAGTAAAACAGGGGCAAATGAGCAGTTCTTC. Its translation is CASSKTGANEQFF.

This clone was seen ten or more times. The V and J genes are TRBV27 and TRBJ2-1, with D possibly being TRBD1 (6 bases). The germline V and J ends were trimmed by 1 base and 9 bases, with 13 bases remaining between them. The CDR3 is made up of 14 amino acids. CDR1 is MNHEY, CDR2 SMNVEV, per germline (reference sequence). The chain's CDR3 is CASSLFTGHFEQFF. The CDR3 DNA follows: TGTGCCAGCAGTTTATTTACAGGGCATTTTGAGCAGTTCTTC.

This clone turned up a few times. The rearrangement joins TRBV25-1 to TRBJ2-4; TRBD1 is a possible D gene (6 bases). Per the germline V gene, CDR1 is MGHDK and CDR2 is SYGVNS. The V end lost 2 bases, the J end lost 0 bases, and 11 bases lay between the germline ends. This CDR3 contains 16 residues. The CDR3 region has the DNA TGTGCCAGCAGTGAAGGACAGTGGCTAGCCAAAAACATTCAGTACTTC. It yields the protein CASSEGQWLAKNIQYF.

This chain links TRBV30 with TRBJ2-6, with D possibly TRBD1 on 6 matching bases. This CDR3 is 18 amino acids long. V was trimmed by 2 bases and J by 0 bases, leaving 17 bases between them. Germline lookup yields CDR1 GTSNPN and CDR2 SVGIG (reference sequence). The CDR3 DNA sequence: TGTGCCTGGAGTTGGGGGACATCTCAAAACTCTGGGGCCAACGTCCTGACTTTC. This codes for CAWSWGTSQNSGANVLTF.

This chain links TRBV14 with TRBJ2-7, with 10 bases matching TRBD2. The germline V gene encodes CDR1 SGHDN and CDR2 FVKESK. Germline trimming cut 4 bases from V and 4 bases from J; bases unmatched to any gene: 10. The CDR3 loop spans 16 amino acids. The CDR3 bases are TGTGCCAGCAGCCCCACGGGACTAGCGATTCAGTACGAGCAGTACTTC. It encodes CASSPTGLAIQYEQYF.

The sample holds a few counts of this clone. This chain uses TRBV18 with TRBJ1-4; the D gene is possibly TRBD1 (5 bases). This CDR3 is built from 14 residues. Germline V gene lookup returns CDR1 KGHSH and CDR2 LQKENI. V lost 1 base and J 8 bases, leaving 11 bases between the germline ends. CDR3 in DNA: TGTGCCAGCTCACCACGCGGGGGGTCGGAAAAACTGTTTTTT. Amino acids: CASSPRGGSEKLFF.

CDR3 bases: TGTGCCACCAGTGACCTTAGCGGGGGGGCTTACAATGAGCAGTTCTTC. Residues: CATSDLSGGAYNEQFF. This chain uses TRBV24-1 with TRBJ2-1, with 11 positions matching TRBD2. CDR1 is KGHDR and CDR2 is SFDVKD in the germline V gene. The CDR3 runs to 16 residues. With V trimmed by 4 bases and J by 4 bases, 5 bases remained unmatched.

The chain links TRBV5-1 to TRBJ2-5; the D gene is possibly TRBD2 (7 bases). This CDR3 region has 14 residues. Trimming pared 5 bases from V and 0 bases from J, leaving 11 bases between. From germline, CDR1 is SGHRS and CDR2 YFSETQ. The CDR3 region is CASSRGGNQETQYF. DNA for the CDR3: TGCGCCAGCAGTAGGGGGGGGAACCAAGAGACCCAGTACTTC.

The chain joins TRBV6-5 to TRBJ2-7, with D possibly TRBD2 on 6 matching bases. The V gene's germline CDR1 is MNHEY and CDR2 SVGAGI. CDR3 length: 15 amino acids. Trimming took 4 bases from V and 1 from J, leaving 14 bases between them. The CDR3 here is CASSSSRDSSYEQYF. The CDR3 DNA is TGTGCCAGCAGTTCGAGCCGGGACTCATCCTACGAGCAGTACTTC.

V and J are TRBV9 and TRBJ2-3, with TRBD2 matching 9 bases. From germline, CDR1 is SGDLS and CDR2 YYNGEE. After removal of 4 bases from V and 5 bases from J, the junction contained 20 bases not matched to a gene. This CDR3 has 19 amino acids. As DNA, the CDR3 is TGTGCCAGCAGCTCCTCTAGGGGACAGTATAGCGGGGGTGGAGATACGCAGTATTTT. Its protein product is CASSSSRGQYSGGGDTQYF.

The rearrangement links TRBV7-3 to TRBJ2-1; 7 positions match TRBD2. This CDR3 has 15 residues. V shed 2 bases, J shed 4 bases, and the junction held 5 bases outside the gene matches. Germline values: CDR1 SGHTA, CDR2 FQGTGA. In nucleotides, the CDR3 is TGTGCCAGCAGCTTAGCTTCGCGGGGGTACAATGAGCAGTTCTTC. Protein sequence: CASSLASRGYNEQFF.

The chain couples TRBV7-3 to TRBJ2-2, with no clear D. V lost 2 bases and J 2 bases, leaving 6 bases between the germline ends. In germline, CDR1 is SGHTA, CDR2 FQGTGA. The CDR3 spans 14 residues. The CDR3 loop is CASSLAQNTGELFF. In nucleotides, the CDR3 is TGTGCCAGCAGCTTAGCACAAAACACCGGGGAGCTGTTTTTT.